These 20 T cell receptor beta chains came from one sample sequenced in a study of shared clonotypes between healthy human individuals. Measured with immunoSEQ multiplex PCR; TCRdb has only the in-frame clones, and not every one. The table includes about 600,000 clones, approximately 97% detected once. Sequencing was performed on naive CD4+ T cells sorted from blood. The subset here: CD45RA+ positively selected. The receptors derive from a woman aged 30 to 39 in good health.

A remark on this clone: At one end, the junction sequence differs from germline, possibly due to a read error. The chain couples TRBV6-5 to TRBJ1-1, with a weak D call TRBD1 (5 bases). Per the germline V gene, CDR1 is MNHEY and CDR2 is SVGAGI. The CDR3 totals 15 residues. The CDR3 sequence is CASRMGHRRNAEAFF. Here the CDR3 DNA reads TGTGCCAGCAGGATGGGCCACAGGAGGAACGCTGAAGCTTTCTTT.

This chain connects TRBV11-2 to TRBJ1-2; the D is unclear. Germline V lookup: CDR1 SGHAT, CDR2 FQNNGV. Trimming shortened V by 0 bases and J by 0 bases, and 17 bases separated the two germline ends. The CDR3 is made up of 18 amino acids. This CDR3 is CASSLEVSWRNANYGYTF. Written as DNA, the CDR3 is TGTGCCAGCAGCTTAGAAGTTAGTTGGCGGAACGCTAACTATGGCTACACCTTC.

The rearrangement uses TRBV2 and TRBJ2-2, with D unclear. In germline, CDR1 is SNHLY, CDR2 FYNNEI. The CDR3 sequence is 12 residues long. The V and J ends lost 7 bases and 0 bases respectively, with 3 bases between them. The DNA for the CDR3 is TGTGCCAGCAAACCGAACACCGGGGAGCTGTTTTTT. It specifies CASKPNTGELFF.

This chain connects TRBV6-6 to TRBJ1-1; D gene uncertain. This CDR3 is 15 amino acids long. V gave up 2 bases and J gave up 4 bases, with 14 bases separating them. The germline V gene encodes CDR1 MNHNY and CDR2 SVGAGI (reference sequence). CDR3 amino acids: CASSYLARGGTEAFF. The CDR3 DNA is TGTGCCAGCAGTTACCTTGCACGGGGAGGCACTGAAGCTTTCTTT.

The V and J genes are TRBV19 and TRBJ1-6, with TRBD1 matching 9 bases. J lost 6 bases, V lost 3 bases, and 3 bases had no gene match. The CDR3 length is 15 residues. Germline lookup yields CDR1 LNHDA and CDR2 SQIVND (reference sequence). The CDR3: CASSIGQGPNSPLHF. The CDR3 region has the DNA TGTGCCAGTAGTATCGGACAGGGGCCTAATTCACCCCTCCACTTT.

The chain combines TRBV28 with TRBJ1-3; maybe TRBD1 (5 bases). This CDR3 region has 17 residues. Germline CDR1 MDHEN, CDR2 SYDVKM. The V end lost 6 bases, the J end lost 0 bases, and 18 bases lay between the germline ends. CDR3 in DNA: TGTGCCAGCAGGGGGGTGATGGGGTCCCACTCTGGAAACACCATATATTTT. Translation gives CASRGVMGSHSGNTIYF.

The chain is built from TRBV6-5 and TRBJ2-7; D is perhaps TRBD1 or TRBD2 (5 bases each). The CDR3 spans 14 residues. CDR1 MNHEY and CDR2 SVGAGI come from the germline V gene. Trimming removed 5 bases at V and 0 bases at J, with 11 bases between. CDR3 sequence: CASSRQGDSYEQYF. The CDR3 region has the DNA TGTGCCAGCAGTCGTCAGGGAGACTCCTACGAGCAGTACTTC.

As DNA, the CDR3 is TGTGCCAGCAGTTACATGGGACTAGGCTCCTACGAGCAGTACTTC. Its translation: CASSYMGLGSYEQYF. This rearrangement joins TRBV27 to TRBJ2-7; 8 bases match TRBD2. This CDR3 comprises 15 residues. Germline V lookup: CDR1 MNHEY, CDR2 SMNVEV (reference sequence). Losses at the gene ends were 4 bases for V and 0 bases for J; bases not matched to a gene: 5.

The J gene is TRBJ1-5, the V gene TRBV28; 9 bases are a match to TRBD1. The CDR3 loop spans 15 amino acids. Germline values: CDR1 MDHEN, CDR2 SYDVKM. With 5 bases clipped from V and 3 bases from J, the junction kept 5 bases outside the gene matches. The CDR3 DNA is TGTGCCAGCAGTCCAAACAGGGGGCTCAATCAGCCCCAGCATTTT. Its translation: CASSPNRGLNQPQHF.

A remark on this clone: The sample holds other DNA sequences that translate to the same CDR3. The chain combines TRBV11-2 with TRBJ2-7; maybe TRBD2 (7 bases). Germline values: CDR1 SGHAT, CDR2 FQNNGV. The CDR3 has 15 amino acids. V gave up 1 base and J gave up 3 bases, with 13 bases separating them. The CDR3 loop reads CASSLGGGSSYEQYF. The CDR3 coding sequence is TGTGCCAGCAGCTTAGGGGGGGGCAGCAGCTACGAGCAGTACTTC. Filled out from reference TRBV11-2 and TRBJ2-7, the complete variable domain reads EAGVAQSPRYKIIEKRQSVAFWCNPISGHATLYWYQQILGQGPKLLIQFQNNGVVDDSQLPKDRFSAERLKGVDSTLKIQPAKLEDSAVYLCASSLGGGSSYEQYFGPGTRLTVT.

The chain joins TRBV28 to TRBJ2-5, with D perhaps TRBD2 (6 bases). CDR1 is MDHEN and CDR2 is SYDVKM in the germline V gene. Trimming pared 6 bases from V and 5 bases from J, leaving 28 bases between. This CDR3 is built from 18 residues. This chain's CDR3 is CASSELLGGGRSEETQYF. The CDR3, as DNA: TGTGCCAGCAGCGAACTCCTAGGAGGAGGGAGGTCAGAGGAGACCCAGTACTTC.

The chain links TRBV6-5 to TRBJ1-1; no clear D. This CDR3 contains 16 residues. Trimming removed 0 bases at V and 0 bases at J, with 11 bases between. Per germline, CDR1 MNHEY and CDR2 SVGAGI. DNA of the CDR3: TGTGCCAGCAGTTACTCGATTGCGGGGATGAACACTGAAGCTTTCTTT. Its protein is CASSYSIAGMNTEAFF.

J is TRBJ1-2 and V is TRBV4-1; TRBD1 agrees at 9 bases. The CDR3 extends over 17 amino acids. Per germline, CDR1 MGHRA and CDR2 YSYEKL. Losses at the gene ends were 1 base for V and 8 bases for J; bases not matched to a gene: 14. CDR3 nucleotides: TGCGCCAGCAGCCAAGTCGCCCGATACCGGGACAGGGAGGGCTACACCTTC. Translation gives CASSQVARYRDREGYTF.

The CDR3 protein is CASSPRDSGAPNEKLFF. The CDR3 region has the DNA TGTGCCAGTAGTCCTCGGGACAGTGGGGCGCCTAATGAAAAACTGTTTTTT. V usage is TRBV19 and J usage is TRBJ1-4, with 7 bases matching TRBD1. The CDR3 extends over 17 amino acids. V lost 5 bases, J lost 3 bases, and 12 bases stayed unmatched. Germline values: CDR1 LNHDA, CDR2 SQIVND (reference sequence).

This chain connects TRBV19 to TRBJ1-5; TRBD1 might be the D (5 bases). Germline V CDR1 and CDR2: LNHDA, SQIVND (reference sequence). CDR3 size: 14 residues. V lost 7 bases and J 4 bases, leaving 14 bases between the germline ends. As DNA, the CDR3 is TGTGCCAGTACTGACAGAACAAAAAATCAGCCCCAGCATTTT. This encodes CASTDRTKNQPQHF. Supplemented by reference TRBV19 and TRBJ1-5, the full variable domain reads DGGITQSPKYLFRKEGQNVTLSCEQNLNHDAMYWYRQDPGQGLRLIYYSQIVNDFQKGDIAEGYSVSREKKESFPLTVTSAQKNPTAFYLCASTDRTKNQPQHFGDGTRLSIL.

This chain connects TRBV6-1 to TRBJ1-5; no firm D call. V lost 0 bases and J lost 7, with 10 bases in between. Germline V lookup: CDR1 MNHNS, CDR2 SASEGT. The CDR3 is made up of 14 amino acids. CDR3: CASSEALLGQPQHF. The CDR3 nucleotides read TGTGCCAGCAGTGAAGCGCTTCTGGGACAGCCCCAGCATTTT.

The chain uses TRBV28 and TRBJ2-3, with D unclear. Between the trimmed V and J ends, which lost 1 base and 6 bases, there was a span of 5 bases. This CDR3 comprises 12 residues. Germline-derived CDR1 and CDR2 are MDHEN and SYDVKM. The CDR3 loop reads CASSLSRDTQYF. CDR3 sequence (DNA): TGTGCCAGCAGTTTATCGCGGGATACGCAGTATTTT.

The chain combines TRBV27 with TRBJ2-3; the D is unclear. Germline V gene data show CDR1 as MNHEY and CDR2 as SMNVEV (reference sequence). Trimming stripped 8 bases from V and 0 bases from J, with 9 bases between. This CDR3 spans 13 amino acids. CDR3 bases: TGTGCCAGCCGTGGGCTAAGCACAGATACGCAGTATTTT. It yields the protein CASRGLSTDTQYF.

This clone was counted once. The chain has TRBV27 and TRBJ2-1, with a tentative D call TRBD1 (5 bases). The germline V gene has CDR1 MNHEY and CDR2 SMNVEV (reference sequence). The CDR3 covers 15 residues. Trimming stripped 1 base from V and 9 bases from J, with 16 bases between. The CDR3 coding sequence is TGTGCCAGCAGTTTATGGGCCGCAGGGATTACTGAGCAGTTCTTC. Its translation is CASSLWAAGITEQFF.

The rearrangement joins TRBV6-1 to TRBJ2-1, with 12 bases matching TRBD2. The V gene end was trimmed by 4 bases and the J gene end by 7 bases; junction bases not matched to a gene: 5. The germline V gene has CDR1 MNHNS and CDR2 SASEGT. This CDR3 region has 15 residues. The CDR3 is CASSATSGRGNEQFF. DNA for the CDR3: TGTGCCAGCAGTGCGACTAGCGGGAGAGGGAATGAGCAGTTCTTC.